This passage covers 20 T cell receptor beta chains from one sample sequenced in a study of T cell repertoires in cytomegalovirus infection. TCRdb reanalysed the reads using MiXCR and keeps one entry per CDR3 protein. This sample carries roughly 920,000 distinct CDR3 sequences, less than 40% of them seen once, and the ten largest clones take 11% to 15%. Antigen specificity for these receptors is unknown. Sequences were derived from cultured CD8+ T cells from PBMCs, sampled from culture after CMV antigen stimulation. These receptors all stem from a human donor in good health (CMV status not recorded). Some clones in this sample may be carry-over from other donors' samples.

This clonotype showed up just a few times. V and J are TRBV6-1 and TRBJ2-2; D uncertain. Per germline, CDR1 MNHNS and CDR2 SASEGT. The germline V and J ends were trimmed by 6 bases and 6 bases, with 11 bases remaining between them. The CDR3 is made up of 13 amino acids. This CDR3 is CASSLSSSGELFF. The DNA of the CDR3 is TGTGCCAGCAGCCTCTCCTCCTCCGGGGAGCTGTTTTTT.

The V call is TRBV20-1, the J call TRBJ2-3; D call uncertain. Trimming pared 0 bases from V and 4 bases from J, leaving 17 bases between. Germline V gives CDR1 DFQATT, CDR2 SNEGSKA (reference sequence). This CDR3 comprises 16 residues. CDR3 sequence reads: CSARDLKGRNPDTQYF. CDR3 bases: TGCAGTGCTAGAGATCTAAAAGGTCGGAATCCAGATACGCAGTATTTT.

This clonotype was picked up a small number of times. The chain recombines TRBV12-3 or TRBV12-4 with TRBJ2-7, with TRBD1 as a possible D gene (6 bases). V lost 5 bases to trimming and J lost 3 bases, with 14 bases between them. This CDR3 region has 14 residues. In nucleotides, the CDR3 is TGTGCCAGCAGTCCCCCCGACAGGATCTACGAGCAGTACTTC. Translation: CASSPPDRIYEQYF.

The genes are TRBV4-2 and TRBJ1-2; D call uncertain. The CDR3 is made up of 15 amino acids. Between the trimmed V and J ends, which lost 0 bases and 0 bases, there was a span of 8 bases. Germline lookup yields CDR1 LGHNA and CDR2 YNFKEQ. The CDR3: CASSQDRSTNYGYTF. The CDR3 nucleotides read TGTGCCAGCAGCCAAGATCGATCTACTAACTATGGCTACACCTTC.

The rearrangement uses TRBV6-6 and TRBJ2-7, with TRBD1 matching 9 bases. V shed 5 bases, J shed 2 bases, and the junction held 10 bases outside the gene matches. Germline V CDR1 and CDR2: MNHNY, SVGAGI (reference sequence). The CDR3 has 16 amino acids. The CDR3 bases are TGTGCCAGCAGTCCAACAGGGGGCCACAAAACCTACGAGCAGTACGTC. Protein: CASSPTGGHKTYEQYV.

This clonotype appeared a few times. V usage is TRBV11-3 and J usage is TRBJ2-3, with 8 bases matching TRBD1. Looked up from germline, CDR1 is SGHNT and CDR2 is YENEEA. V shed 2 bases, J shed 7 bases, and the junction held 8 bases outside the gene matches. The CDR3 is 15 residues long. DNA for the CDR3: TGTGCCAGCAGCTTACTTGGACAGGGCGGGCATACGCAGTATTTT. Translating it yields CASSLLGQGGHTQYF.

This clonotype turned up a few times. This chain joins TRBV10-3 and TRBJ2-3; no definite D call. Germline V lookup: CDR1 ENHRY, CDR2 SYGVKD. This CDR3 comprises 14 residues. V was cut by 4 bases and J by 4 bases, with 12 bases left in between. The CDR3 sequence is CAISVGGVADTQYF. CDR3 coding DNA: TGTGCCATCAGTGTCGGTGGAGTGGCAGATACGCAGTATTTT.

V usage is TRBV7-8 and J usage is TRBJ2-3, with a tentative D call TRBD2 (6 bases). V gave up 5 bases and J gave up 6 bases, with 15 bases separating them. The length of the CDR3 is 14 residues. The germline CDR1 and CDR2 sequences are SGHVS and FQNEAQ. As DNA, the CDR3 is TGTGCCAGCAGCCCCCTCCGGAGGGCGGATACGCAGTATTTT. It is translated as CASSPLRRADTQYF.

In regard to this clonotype: Relative to the germline gene, one junction end is altered; a read error may explain this. This sequence joins TRBV5-3 and TRBJ2-1, with a tentative D call TRBD2 (7 bases). TRBV5-3 is an ORF for which the function is uncertain. The CDR3 runs 15 residues. In DNA, the CDR3 is TGTGCCAGCAGCTCGGGGGGCAGTGCGGTCAATGAGCAGTTCTTC. Translating it yields CASSSGGSAVNEQFF.

The gene calls are TRBV7-2 and TRBJ2-5; 15 bases map to TRBD2. Trimming at V came to 4 bases and at J to 7 bases, leaving 10 bases not matched to a gene. This CDR3 contains 17 residues. CDR1 is SGHTA and CDR2 is FQGNSA in the germline V gene. The CDR3 loop reads CASSSPLGLAGGVTQYF. As DNA, the CDR3 is TGTGCCAGCAGCTCCCCCCTGGGACTAGCGGGGGGCGTGACCCAGTACTTC.

A few counts support this clonotype. The J gene is TRBJ2-2, the V gene TRBV7-6, with D perhaps TRBD1 (8 bases). Trimming stripped 10 bases from V and 6 bases from J, with 21 bases between. The CDR3 sequence is 15 residues long. Germline values: CDR1 SGHVS, CDR2 FNYEAQ. Here the CDR3 DNA reads TGTGCCACCCAACAGGGGGGGGGCCATGCCGGGGAGCTGTTTTTT. It translates to CATQQGGGHAGELFF.

This clonotype came up a few times. The chain employs TRBV6-2 or TRBV6-3 and TRBJ2-1; 9 nucleotides match TRBD2. CDR1 is MNHEY and CDR2 is SVGEGT in the germline V gene. V gave up 2 bases and J gave up 3 bases; unmatched junction bases: 5. The CDR3 is 16 amino acids. DNA of the CDR3: TGTGCCAGCAGTTACCCCAGCGGGGGGTTCTACAATGAGCAGTTCTTC. Translation gives CASSYPSGGFYNEQFF.

CDR3 DNA: TGTGCCAGCAGTACCATACCCGGGACAGGGAAATGGAACACTGAAGCTTTCTTT. Encoded protein: CASSTIPGTGKWNTEAFF. The rearrangement uses TRBV28 and TRBJ1-1, with 9 bases that match TRBD1. CDR1 MDHEN and CDR2 SYDVKM come from the germline V gene. CDR3 length: 18 amino acids. The V gene end was trimmed by 5 bases and the J gene end by 1 base; junction bases not matched to a gene: 14.

The sample holds many counts of this clonotype. CDR3 amino acids: CASSLHSGANVLTF. The DNA of the CDR3 is TGTGCCAGCAGTTTACACTCTGGGGCCAACGTCCTGACTTTC. The gene calls are TRBV12-3 or TRBV12-4 and TRBJ2-6; D gene ambiguous. With 2 bases removed from V and 0 bases from J, the gap between germline ends came to 2 bases. The CDR3 covers 14 residues.

This clonotype was observed at least ten times. V is TRBV7-9 and J is TRBJ2-4; D not certain. This CDR3 comprises 14 residues. Germline loops: CDR1 SEHNR, CDR2 FQNEAQ (reference sequence). The V and J ends lost 5 bases and 0 bases respectively, with 8 bases between them. The CDR3 region is CASSPLLAKNIQYF. The CDR3 coding sequence is TGTGCCAGCAGCCCGCTGCTAGCCAAAAACATTCAGTACTTC. The complete variable domain, with remaining parts taken from reference TRBV7-9 and TRBJ2-4, reads DTGVSQNPRHKITKRGQNVTFRCDPISEHNRLYWYRQTLGQGPEFLTYFQNEAQLEKSRLLSDRFSAERPKGSFSTLEIQRTEQGDSAMYLCASSPLLAKNIQYFGAGTRLSVL.

To note about this clonotype: A single base separates this from a much larger clone, so it may be a read error. CDR3 protein: CASCPTSLPGQGEGYTF. The CDR3 DNA reads as TGTGCCAGCTGCCCCACCTCCCTTCCGGGACAGGGAGAGGGCTACACCTTC. This chain links TRBV7-2 with TRBJ1-2; 9 bases line up with TRBD1. In germline, CDR1 is SGHTA, CDR2 FQGNSA. The CDR3 is 17 amino acids. With V trimmed by 8 bases and J by 8 bases, 21 bases remained unmatched.

The chain links TRBV12-5 to TRBJ2-1; the match to TRBD1 covers 7 bases. CDR3 length: 13 amino acids. The J segment lost 7 bases and the V segment lost 8 bases, leaving 8 bases of the junction unmatched. Germline loops: CDR1 LGHNT, CDR2 FRNRAP. CDR3 nucleotides: TGTGCTAGTACCGGGACAGTTAGGAATGAGCAGTTCTTC. This encodes CASTGTVRNEQFF. The complete variable domain, with remaining parts taken from reference TRBV12-5 and TRBJ2-1, reads DARVTQTPRHKVTEMGQEVTMRCQPILGHNTVFWYRQTMMQGLELLAYFRNRAPLDDSGMPKDRFSAEMPDATLATLKIQPSEPRDSAVYFCASTGTVRNEQFFGPGTRLTVL.

V and J are TRBV29-1 and TRBJ2-1; 7 positions match TRBD2. The CDR3 loop spans 13 amino acids. With V trimmed by 3 bases and J by 3 bases, 2 bases remained unmatched. Germline V gene lookup returns CDR1 SQVTM and CDR2 ANQGSEA. CDR3 protein: CSVDRGDYNEQFF. CDR3 nucleotides: TGCAGCGTTGATCGGGGGGACTACAATGAGCAGTTCTTC.

The chain recombines TRBV7-6 with TRBJ2-1, with 7 bases aligning to TRBD2. This CDR3 region has 15 residues. Germline V lookup: CDR1 SGHVS, CDR2 FNYEAQ. V dropped 2 bases and J dropped 2; count of bases not matched to a gene: 3. For the CDR3, the DNA is TGTGCCAGCAGCTTATCGCTAGCGGCCTACAATGAGCAGTTCTTC. It translates to CASSLSLAAYNEQFF.

This clonotype occurred a few times. The CDR3 sequence: CASSTLSESSYNEQFF. The DNA for the CDR3 is TGTGCCAGTAGTACCCTTAGCGAGAGCTCCTACAATGAGCAGTTCTTC. This chain connects TRBV19 to TRBJ2-1; a possible D gene is TRBD2 (5 bases). Germline values: CDR1 LNHDA, CDR2 SQIVND (reference sequence). This CDR3 spans 16 amino acids. The germline V and J ends were trimmed by 4 bases and 0 bases, with 13 bases remaining between them.